Following are 20 T cell receptor beta chains from one sample sequenced in a study of regulatory T cells in long-lasting Graves disease. The TCR beta library used iRepertoire HTBI primers with Arm-PCR amplification of CDR3. Each CDR3 protein gets one entry after TCRdb re-called the multiplex PCR reads with MiXCR. The sample has under 700,000 distinct CDR3 sequences, about 16% seen once. Time point given: newly diagnosed GD, antithyroid drugs for less than 3 months. TCR sequences were obtained from RNA taken from PBMCs. Another study also made use of these data, one on T cells in Graves' hyperthyroidism and ophthalmopathy.

Sequenced material: peripheral blood mononuclear cells (PBMCs), taken at new diagnosis, from a patient treated with antithyroid drugs. These receptors were taken from a woman aged 35-65 years with Graves disease.

In its sample, this clonotype was seen many times. This chain joins TRBV11-2 and TRBJ2-1, with D maybe TRBD1 (5 bases). From germline, CDR1 is SGHAT and CDR2 FQNNGV. The CDR3 is 16 amino acids. Trimming cost V 5 bases and J 5 bases, with 19 bases left between them. CDR3: CASSPSPSGRNNEQFF. The CDR3 nucleotides read TGTGCCAGCAGCCCCAGTCCGTCAGGGCGAAACAATGAGCAGTTCTTC.

This clonotype was detected many times. The genes are TRBV6-1 and TRBJ1-2; no clear D. Germline V gene sequence: CDR1 MNHNS, CDR2 SASEGT. The CDR3 is 14 residues long. V dropped 10 bases and J dropped 5 bases, with 20 bases sitting between them. For the CDR3, the DNA is TGTGCCACCACCCCCCCGGCTGACTCGTATGGCTACACCTTC. It yields the protein CATTPPADSYGYTF.

This clonotype was seen at least ten times. The chain carries TRBV11-2 and TRBJ2-5; TRBD2 agrees at 14 bases. Losses at the gene ends were 4 bases for V and 2 bases for J; bases not matched to a gene: 9. Germline CDR1 SGHAT, CDR2 FQNNGV. The CDR3 contains 18 residues. In nucleotides, the CDR3 is TGTGCCAGCAGCTCCGGACTAGCGGGGGGAGGTCGTCAAGAGACCCAGTACTTC. Translation gives CASSSGLAGGGRQETQYF.

This CDR3 reads CASSLVGLPEETQYF. The CDR3 nucleotides read TGCGCCAGCAGCTTGGTGGGACTACCAGAAGAGACCCAGTACTTC. The V and J genes are TRBV5-1 and TRBJ2-5; TRBD2 aligns across 7 bases. Germline assignment: CDR1 SGHRS and CDR2 YFSETQ. The V segment lost 0 bases and the J segment 3 bases; nucleotides outside the gene matches: 5. This CDR3 region has 15 residues.

CDR3 sequence reads: CASSYSKGAAEAFF. The CDR3 DNA follows: TGTGCCAGCAGTTACTCGAAGGGGGCCGCTGAAGCTTTCTTT. The genes are TRBV6-2 or TRBV6-3 and TRBJ1-1; TRBD1 aligns across 7 bases. This CDR3 comprises 14 residues. V lost 0 bases and J lost 6; bases outside the gene matches: 4. Per the germline V gene, CDR1 is MNHEY and CDR2 is SVGEGT.

In its sample, this clonotype was seen many times. This chain connects TRBV12-3 or TRBV12-4 to TRBJ1-5; D may be TRBD1 (5 bases). The CDR3 extends over 13 amino acids. V was trimmed by 10 bases and J by 5 bases, leaving 15 bases between them. For the CDR3, the DNA is TGTGCCACCTCGCAGGGCTTGGATCAGCCCCAGCATTTT. This sequence encodes CATSQGLDQPQHF.

This clonotype was detected ten times or more. This chain uses TRBV28 with TRBJ1-2; a weak D match, TRBD1 (6 bases). The CDR3 has 13 amino acids. Per the germline V gene, CDR1 is MDHEN and CDR2 is SYDVKM. V lost 5 bases and J 2 bases, leaving 9 bases between the germline ends. CDR3 DNA: TGTGCCAGCAGTAAAACAGGGAACTATGGCTACACCTTC. Protein product: CASSKTGNYGYTF.

Of note for this clonotype: This sequence may be a read error, since a much larger clone differs from it by one base. V gene TRBV3-1 combines with J gene TRBJ1-5; 7 positions match TRBD1. CDR3 length equals 14 residues. The ends lost 5 bases at V and 3 bases at J; junction bases unmatched: 4. The germline V gene has CDR1 LGHDT and CDR2 YNNKEL (reference sequence). In DNA form, the CDR3 reads TGTGCCAGCAGCACGACAGGGAACAATCAGCCCCAGCATTTT. Encoded protein: CASSTTGNNQPQHF.

In the case of this clonotype: Possible read error: a much larger clone is one base away. A read error is likely, as this CDR3 ends without the conserved phenylalanine or tryptophan. The chain links TRBV2 to TRBJ2-1; 12 bases line up with TRBD2. The CDR3 is 15 amino acids. The germline V gene encodes CDR1 SNHLY and CDR2 FYNNEI. J gave up 4 bases and V 8 bases, and 6 bases lay outside the gene matches. CDR3 bases: TGTGCCAGCCGGCGGACTAGCGGGGTGTACAATGAGCAGTTCCTC. This gives the protein CASRRTSGVYNEQFL.

This clonotype was seen a handful of times. This chain uses TRBV6-2 or TRBV6-3 with TRBJ2-7; D is possibly TRBD2 (7 bases). Trimming removed 6 bases from V and 4 bases from J, with 19 bases in between. Germline V gives CDR1 MNHEY, CDR2 SVGEGT. This CDR3 contains 15 residues. The CDR3 sequence is CASRRGLTGSYEQYV. In DNA, the CDR3 is TGTGCCAGCAGGCGGGGGCTTACAGGGTCTTACGAGCAGTACGTC.

This clonotype has ten or more counts. J is TRBJ2-1 and V is TRBV9; 9 positions agree with TRBD2. The CDR3 consists of 13 residues. Germline-derived CDR1 and CDR2 are SGDLS and YYNGEE. After removal of 10 bases from V and 9 bases from J, the junction contained 11 bases not matched to a gene. CDR3 sequence: CAQTASGGIEQFF. CDR3 nucleotide sequence: TGTGCCCAAACGGCGAGCGGGGGGATTGAGCAGTTCTTC.

The rearrangement uses TRBV19 and TRBJ2-7; 7 positions agree with TRBD1. There are 14 residues in the CDR3. V lost 5 bases to trimming and J lost 6 bases; unmatched junction nucleotides: 10. Germline CDR1 LNHDA, CDR2 SQIVND (reference sequence). The CDR3 DNA reads as TGTGCCAGTAGTCCTGACAGGGTGAGGTCCGAGCAGTACTTC. It specifies CASSPDRVRSEQYF.

This clonotype was seen a handful of times. The V gene is TRBV9, the J gene TRBJ1-2; D remains ambiguous. In germline, CDR1 is SGDLS, CDR2 YYNGEE. Trimming took 0 bases from V and 3 from J, leaving 9 bases between them. The CDR3 is 14 residues long. The CDR3 is CASSVADGDYGYTF. CDR3 sequence (DNA): TGTGCCAGCAGCGTAGCCGACGGAGACTATGGCTACACCTTC.

Many counts were recorded for this clonotype. This sequence joins TRBV7-2 and TRBJ1-2, with D perhaps matching TRBD1 (5 bases). The CDR3 contains 14 residues. V was pared by 1 base and J by 8 bases, with 14 bases between. The V gene's germline CDR1 is SGHTA and CDR2 FQGNSA. DNA of the CDR3: TGTGCCAGCAGCTTAGAATACAGGAGTTTGGGCTACACCTTC. It codes for CASSLEYRSLGYTF.

The genes are TRBV7-9 and TRBJ2-4, with unresolved D. The CDR3 sequence is 14 residues long. The V gene's germline CDR1 is SEHNR and CDR2 FQNEAQ (reference sequence). The V end was cut by 1 base, the J end by 4 bases, with 8 bases between. The CDR3 DNA is TGTGCCAGCAGCTTAGATGGGGTGAAAAACATTCAGTACTTC. Translation: CASSLDGVKNIQYF.

Here the CDR3 reads CASSLVMGWTGELFF. For the CDR3, the DNA is TGTGCCAGCAGCTTGGTTATGGGATGGACCGGGGAGCTGTTTTTT. V is TRBV5-6 and J is TRBJ2-2; D call uncertain. Germline assignment: CDR1 SGHDT and CDR2 YYEEEE. V dropped 0 bases and J dropped 5 bases, with 11 bases sitting between them. This CDR3 has 15 amino acids.

This clonotype showed up many times. The chain links TRBV28 to TRBJ2-1; TRBD1 matches 8 bases. CDR3 length: 13 amino acids. Germline V gives CDR1 MDHEN, CDR2 SYDVKM. V dropped 6 bases and J dropped 7; count of bases not matched to a gene: 5. The CDR3, as DNA: TGTGCCAGCAGCCGAACAGGGGGAAATGAGCAGTTCTTC. This codes for CASSRTGGNEQFF.

This clonotype was seen ten or more times. V is TRBV15 and J is TRBJ1-5; 9 nucleotides agree with TRBD1. The CDR3 has 16 residues. CDR1 is LNHNV and CDR2 is YYDKDF in the germline V gene (reference sequence). After removal of 1 base from V and 2 bases from J, the junction contained 3 bases not matched to a gene. The CDR3 loop reads CATSRARTGGNQPQHF. Here the CDR3 DNA reads TGTGCCACCAGCAGAGCCCGGACAGGGGGCAATCAGCCCCAGCATTTT.

This clonotype was seen at least ten times. The rearrangement uses TRBV2 and TRBJ1-4; D gene uncertain. The germline gives CDR1 SNHLY, CDR2 FYNNEI. V lost 3 bases and J 8 bases, leaving 13 bases between the germline ends. This CDR3 contains 14 residues. The CDR3 protein is CASSDRGLREKLFF. CDR3 nucleotide sequence: TGTGCCAGCAGTGACAGAGGGCTAAGGGAAAAACTGTTTTTT. The whole variable domain, remainder taken from reference TRBV2 and TRBJ1-4, is EPEVTQTPSHQVTQMGQEVILRCVPISNHLYFYWYRQILGQKVEFLVSFYNNEISEKSEIFDDQFSVERPDGSNFTLKIRSTKLEDSAMYFCASSDRGLREKLFFGSGTQLSVL.

The chain employs TRBV20-1 and TRBJ2-3; 7 positions match TRBD1. There are 14 residues in the CDR3. V was pared by 5 bases and J by 6 bases, with 11 bases of the junction left unmatched. The V gene's germline CDR1 is DFQATT and CDR2 SNEGSKA (reference sequence). The CDR3 nucleotides read TGCAGTGCTGTATTCCGGGACAGTTTCGATACGCAGTATTTT. Translated, it gives CSAVFRDSFDTQYF.